One sample yielded the 30 T cell receptor beta chains listed below, sequenced in a study of blood T cells in healthy people across ages. The use of a sample-barcoded 5' primer and a J-beta primer mix characterized a second PCR of roughly 7 to 12 cycles. From the 5' RACE reads, TCRdb called clonotypes with MiXCR, one entry per CDR3 protein. The sample gives approximately 880,000 distinct CDR3 sequences, about 44% of which show up once; 10% to 15% is in the top ten. Sequencing input: blood. These TCRs come from a man aged 25 to 40 in good health.

The chain recombines TRBV28 with TRBJ2-4; D possibly corresponds to TRBD1 (6 bases). The end of the DNA is better explained by TRBJ2-7, so the J call may be wrong. CDR3 size: 13 residues. Germline CDR1 MDHEN, CDR2 SYDVKM. This CDR3 is CASSKQGPYEQYF. The CDR3 DNA reads as TGTGCCAGCAGTAAACAGGGCCCCTACGAGCAGTACTTC.

This chain connects TRBV11-1 to TRBJ1-6; unclear D gene. From germline, CDR1 is SGHAT and CDR2 FQDESV (reference sequence). This CDR3 region has 14 residues. The V and J ends lost 3 bases and 6 bases respectively, with 9 bases between them. CDR3 amino acids: CASSFAAFNSPLHF. In DNA form, the CDR3 reads TGTGCCAGCAGCTTCGCGGCGTTTAATTCACCCCTCCACTTT.

This clonotype was counted a single time. The chain combines TRBV4-1 with TRBJ1-1; the match to TRBD1 covers 8 bases. The germline gives CDR1 MGHRA, CDR2 YSYEKL. V lost 1 base and J lost 7; bases outside the gene matches: 8. The CDR3 has 15 amino acids. The CDR3 loop is CASSQVDRGGGEAFF. The CDR3 coding sequence is TGCGCCAGCAGCCAAGTCGACAGGGGCGGTGGTGAAGCTTTCTTT.

A remark on this clonotype: Given a much more abundant clone one base away, this may be a read error. J is TRBJ2-1 and V is TRBV12-3 or TRBV12-4; 7 nucleotides match TRBD1. Unmatched junction bases numbered 15, after V lost 6 bases and J lost 13 bases. CDR3 length: 14 amino acids. In nucleotides, the CDR3 is TGTGCCAGCAGGCCCGGGACAGCTAAAGAGACCCAGTTCTTC. Its protein is CASRPGTAKETQFF.

The V call is TRBV5-1, the J call TRBJ2-7; 7 bases fit TRBD1. The germline V gene has CDR1 SGHRS and CDR2 YFSETQ. CDR3 length equals 14 residues. After removal of 2 bases from V and 2 bases from J, the junction contained 4 bases not matched to a gene. The CDR3 protein is CASSFKGAAYEQYF. CDR3 sequence (DNA): TGCGCCAGCAGCTTTAAGGGGGCGGCCTACGAGCAGTACTTC.

The chain recombines TRBV12-3 or TRBV12-4 with TRBJ2-7; TRBD2 matches at 7 bases. The CDR3 contains 15 residues. Trimming cost V 6 bases and J 0 bases; bases outside gene matches: 8. The CDR3 here is CASRRERETSYEQYF. In DNA form, the CDR3 reads TGTGCCAGCAGAAGAGAGCGGGAAACCTCCTACGAGCAGTACTTC.

This clonotype occurred a few times. This chain uses TRBV7-8 with TRBJ2-3, with 8 bases identical to TRBD1. V was pared by 6 bases and J by 4 bases, with 9 bases of the junction left unmatched. Germline CDR1 SGHVS, CDR2 FQNEAQ. This CDR3 spans 15 amino acids. CDR3 in DNA: TGTGCCAGCAGTACCAGGGGGCGGGGTTCAGATACGCAGTATTTT. Residues: CASSTRGRGSDTQYF.

This clonotype has more than one count but fewer than ten. This chain uses TRBV15 with TRBJ2-7; unclear D gene. Germline CDR1 reads LNHNV; CDR2 reads YYDKDF (reference sequence). This CDR3 comprises 14 residues. V was cut by 0 bases and J by 0 bases, with 6 bases left in between. DNA of the CDR3: TGTGCCACCAGCAGAGAGACGGCCTCCTACGAGCAGTACTTC. Translated: CATSRETASYEQYF.

This clonotype was detected many times. The V gene is TRBV20-1, the J gene TRBJ2-6; D not resolved. V shed 0 bases and J shed 0 bases, with 6 bases lying between them. The CDR3 length is 15 residues. Per germline, CDR1 DFQATT and CDR2 SNEGSKA (reference sequence). The CDR3 bases are TGCAGTGCTAGAGACGAGAGCTCTGGGGCCAACGTCCTGACTTTC. It codes for CSARDESSGANVLTF.

In this sample, this clonotype turned up a few times. The chain is built from TRBV6-2 or TRBV6-3 and TRBJ2-1, with TRBD1 matching 10 bases. Germline values: CDR1 MNHEY, CDR2 SVGEGT. The CDR3 runs 18 residues. V lost 6 bases, J lost 2 bases, and 13 bases stayed unmatched. The CDR3 DNA reads as TGTGCCAGCAGCCGGGACAGGGGCTCCTACATCCCCTACAATGAGCAGTTCTTC. Translated: CASSRDRGSYIPYNEQFF.

The sample holds a few counts of this clonotype. The chain recombines TRBV10-3 with TRBJ2-7; D is perhaps TRBD1 (6 bases). CDR1 and CDR2 from the germline V gene are ENHRY and SYGVKD. The ends were cut back, 6 bases at V and 2 bases at J, with 17 bases in the middle. The CDR3 has 15 residues. The CDR3 sequence: CAIRPYRDQTYEQYF. In DNA form, the CDR3 reads TGTGCCATCAGACCTTACAGGGACCAGACCTACGAGCAGTACTTC.

The chain is built from TRBV5-1 and TRBJ2-3; tentative D call: TRBD2 (5 bases). CDR1 is SGHRS, CDR2 YFSETQ, per germline. The CDR3 sequence is 16 residues long. The V gene lost 0 bases and the J gene lost 0 bases, with 11 bases spanning the gap. This chain's CDR3 is CASSLDAGYSTDTQYF. The CDR3 DNA reads as TGCGCCAGCAGCTTGGATGCGGGCTATAGCACAGATACGCAGTATTTT.

This rearrangement joins TRBV6-1 to TRBJ2-7, with D tentatively TRBD1 (6 bases). CDR1 and CDR2 (germline): MNHNS, SASEGT. The CDR3 totals 14 residues. With 5 bases removed from V and 1 base from J, the gap between germline ends came to 12 bases. CDR3 in DNA: TGTGCCAGCAGTCCGAGGGGGAGTTCCTACGAGCAGTACTTC. It codes for CASSPRGSSYEQYF.

The chain uses TRBV9 and TRBJ2-3; 9 bases map to TRBD2. Trimming took 3 bases from V and 2 from J; bases not matched to a gene: 4. The CDR3 totals 15 residues. Germline lookup yields CDR1 SGDLS and CDR2 YYNGEE. The CDR3 region has the DNA TGTGCCAGCAGCGCCAGCGGGGGGAACACAGATACGCAGTATTTT. Its protein product is CASSASGGNTDTQYF. Using reference TRBV9 and TRBJ2-3 for the parts outside the CDR3, the full variable domain is DSGVTQTPKHLITATGQRVTLRCSPRSGDLSVYWYQQSLDQGLQFLIQYYNGEERAKGNILERFSAQQFPDLHSELNLSSLELGDSALYFCASSASGGNTDTQYFGPGTRLTVL.

The chain combines TRBV20-1 with TRBJ2-3; D gene unclear. Trimming stripped 3 bases from V and 2 bases from J, with 12 bases between. In germline, CDR1 is DFQATT, CDR2 SNEGSKA (reference sequence). The CDR3 runs 14 residues. CDR3 amino acids: CSARGSTLTDTQYF. Written as DNA, the CDR3 is TGCAGTGCTAGGGGGTCTACTCTCACAGATACGCAGTATTTT.

Details on this clonotype: Given a much more abundant clone one base away, this may be a read error. The chain carries TRBV7-9 and TRBJ2-1; the match to TRBD1 covers 7 bases. Germline V gene lookup returns CDR1 SEHNR and CDR2 FQNEAQ (reference sequence). There are 16 residues in the CDR3. V lost 5 bases to trimming and J lost 10 bases; unmatched junction nucleotides: 17. This CDR3 is CASSPPFRQGLHEQFF. The CDR3 DNA reads TGTGCCAGCAGCCCCCCATTTCGACAGGGTTTACACGAGCAGTTCTTC.

V gene TRBV15 combines with J gene TRBJ2-1; D not resolved. The germline gives CDR1 LNHNV, CDR2 YYDKDF (reference sequence). This CDR3 region has 13 residues. Trimming pared 0 bases from V and 5 bases from J, leaving 5 bases between. The DNA for the CDR3 is TGTGCCACCAGCAGAGAGTGGCACAATGAGCAGTTCTTC. Translating gives CATSREWHNEQFF.

The gene calls are TRBV20-1 and TRBJ1-5; TRBD1 is a possible D gene (6 bases). V was clipped by 2 bases and J by 5 bases, with 10 bases between them. CDR3 length: 13 residues. The germline V gene encodes CDR1 DFQATT and CDR2 SNEGSKA (reference sequence). CDR3 loop: CSARRGVYQPQHF. In DNA, the CDR3 is TGCAGTGCTAGAAGGGGGGTTTATCAGCCCCAGCATTTT.

The CDR3 here is CASSRQGPRYEQYF. CDR3 DNA: TGTGCCAGCAGCAGACAGGGACCCAGATACGAGCAGTACTTC. This chain uses TRBV21-1 with TRBJ2-7; the table's D gene call, TRBD1, was not cross checked with the DNA. TRBV21-1 is a recognized pseudogene. This CDR3 spans 14 amino acids.

This chain joins TRBV5-1 and TRBJ2-7; D is perhaps TRBD1 (6 bases). Trimming removed 3 bases at V and 1 base at J, with 11 bases between. CDR1 is SGHRS and CDR2 is YFSETQ in the germline V gene. The CDR3 has 14 residues. The CDR3 loop reads CASSSGAASYEQYF. CDR3 nucleotides: TGCGCCAGCAGCTCAGGGGCGGCATCCTACGAGCAGTACTTC.

This CDR3 is CSARDLRTSGGAGETQYF. For the CDR3, the DNA is TGCAGTGCTAGAGATCTCAGGACTAGCGGGGGGGCCGGGGAGACCCAGTACTTC. The V gene is TRBV20-1, the J gene TRBJ2-5; 15 nucleotides match TRBD2. CDR1 and CDR2 from the germline V gene are DFQATT and SNEGSKA (reference sequence). The J segment lost 5 bases and the V segment lost 0 bases, leaving 10 bases of the junction unmatched. The length of the CDR3 is 18 residues.

In nucleotides, the CDR3 is TGTGCCAGCAGCTCCCTAGCCGGGACGGCTAACTACGAGCAGTACTTC. Its protein product is CASSSLAGTANYEQYF. V gene TRBV11-3 combines with J gene TRBJ2-7, with D perhaps given as TRBD1 or TRBD2 (5 bases each). This CDR3 has 16 amino acids. CDR1 and CDR2 (germline): SGHNT, YENEEA. Trimming left V 4 bases short and J 3 bases short, with 19 bases between.

The gene calls are TRBV20-1 and TRBJ1-4; D gene ambiguous. The CDR3 loop spans 13 amino acids. Trimming removed 4 bases at V and 8 bases at J, with 14 bases between. Germline V gene data show CDR1 as DFQATT and CDR2 as SNEGSKA (reference sequence). For the CDR3, the DNA is TGCAGTGCTATCACCCTGGGAGGAGAAAAACTGTTTTTT. This codes for CSAITLGGEKLFF.

V usage is TRBV7-9 and J usage is TRBJ1-5; TRBD1 is a possible D gene (5 bases). The CDR3 length is 15 residues. Germline lookup yields CDR1 SEHNR and CDR2 FQNEAQ (reference sequence). V was clipped by 1 base and J by 5 bases, with 12 bases between them. CDR3 residues: CASSLEGHGDQPQHF. DNA for the CDR3: TGTGCCAGCAGCTTAGAGGGGCATGGGGATCAGCCCCAGCATTTT.

CDR3 sequence: CASSESLDRLGYGYTF. The CDR3 DNA reads TGTGCCAGCAGTGAATCGCTGGACAGGTTGGGCTATGGCTACACCTTC. This chain connects TRBV6-1 to TRBJ1-2; 7 bases are shared with TRBD1. Germline V gene data show CDR1 as MNHNS and CDR2 as SASEGT. This CDR3 is built from 16 residues. The ends lost 2 bases at V and 4 bases at J; junction bases unmatched: 10.

This sequence joins TRBV4-2 and TRBJ2-6, with 7 bases lining up with TRBD1. The V gene's germline CDR1 is LGHNA and CDR2 YNFKEQ. J lost 4 bases, V lost 4 bases, and 7 bases had no gene match. The CDR3 runs to 16 residues. The CDR3 DNA is TGTGCCAGCAGCCCTCGACAGGGCTCCGGGGCCAACGTCCTGACTTTC. The encoded protein is CASSPRQGSGANVLTF.

This clonotype came up a few times. V gene TRBV3-1 combines with J gene TRBJ2-5; D remains unclear. The better agreement between TRBJ2-7 and the DNA end casts doubt on the J call. The CDR3 spans 13 residues. Looked up from germline, CDR1 is LGHDT and CDR2 is YNNKEL (reference sequence). The CDR3 here is CASSADPAYEQYF. CDR3 in DNA: TGTGCCAGCAGCGCTGATCCTGCCTACGAGCAGTACTTC.

At least ten counts were recorded for this clonotype. This chain uses TRBV14 with TRBJ2-3; 9 bases are a match to TRBD1. V lost 4 bases to trimming and J lost 1 base; unmatched junction nucleotides: 9. Germline V gene data show CDR1 as SGHDN and CDR2 as FVKESK. The CDR3 is 17 amino acids. CDR3 sequence: CASSRITGGAGTDTQYF. The CDR3 coding sequence is TGTGCCAGCAGCCGGATAACAGGGGGCGCCGGCACAGATACGCAGTATTTT. Supplemented by reference TRBV14 and TRBJ2-3, the full variable domain reads EAGVTQFPSHSVIEKGQTVTLRCDPISGHDNLYWYRRVMGKEIKFLLHFVKESKQDESGMPNNRFLAERTGGTYSTLKVQPAELEDSGVYFCASSRITGGAGTDTQYFGPGTRLTVL.

The genes are TRBV20-1 and TRBJ2-6; D ambiguous. The CDR3 has 13 amino acids. The germline V and J ends were trimmed by 1 base and 3 bases, with 4 bases remaining between them. Germline assignment: CDR1 DFQATT and CDR2 SNEGSKA (reference sequence). The CDR3 region has the DNA TGCAGTGCTAGAGCCTATGGGGCCAACGTCCTGACTTTC. Its protein is CSARAYGANVLTF.

The V and J genes are TRBV7-9 and TRBJ1-1; D might be TRBD1 (5 bases). With 0 bases removed from V and 2 bases from J, the gap between germline ends came to 13 bases. CDR1 and CDR2 (germline): SEHNR, FQNEAQ (reference sequence). This CDR3 contains 16 residues. The CDR3 coding sequence is TGTGCCAGCAGCTTAGCTCCCTCACAGGCTAACACTGAAGCTTTCTTT. Its protein is CASSLAPSQANTEAFF.